The sequence of this T cell receptor (beta chain) was determined in a study of B cell selection in AIRE deficiency (dated by TCRdb to about 2019). Study-level background: TCRbeta repertoires of sorted blood CD4+ conventional T cells and regulatory T cells were compared between AIRE-deficient patients and healthy controls. The TCR-sequenced cohort comprised about 5 AIRE-deficient APECED patients and about 5 healthy control donors.

Conventional CD4 T cells were sorted as cells that were CD4+CD127+. Control samples came from healthy donors unrelated to the patients. Tconv and Treg cells for TCRbeta sequencing were sorted on a FACSAria flow cytometer. Sorted cells were collected in 5-ml round-bottom polystyrene tubes, and dry cell pellets were stored frozen at -80 degrees C prior to sequencing. The immunoSEQ platform was used to sequence the TCRbeta chain. Processing in the source paper ran as follows. Pooled conventional T cell repertoires yielded about 11x10^4 distinct in-frame TCRbeta sequences from patients and about 1.3x10^5 from healthy donors. Public Treg TCRbeta sequences were defined as those shared by two or more individuals and were then searched for in Tconv repertoires. Differences between groups were assessed by Mann-Whitney U tests with Bonferroni-Dunn correction in GraphPad Prism 7.03. TCRdb holds this immuneACCESS table with in-frame rearrangements only. Some clones are missing; in checked studies, unresolved V genes explain under half, and the rest has no known cause. The V and J calls and clone size come from that table; D and trimming were worked out from the DNA. The sample table contains some 22,000 clones; only one count was recorded for roughly 95% of them. Jointly, the top ten make up approximately 0.17% of the sample.

Deletion took 4 bases off V and 6 bases off J, with a span of 16 bases between the germline ends. From its cysteine to its phenylalanine, the CDR3 spans 14 amino acids. The read is trimmed to its CDR3 DNA, 42 bases read in frame from base 1. For CDR1 and CDR2, the germline V gene lists MNHEY and SVGAGI. As concerns this clone: It has no known antigen specificity. Per-nucleotide qualities are absent, and no much larger clonotype sits a single base away.

What the study reported, not specific to this receptor: Shorter CDR3s were found in shared Treg sequences, reflecting a bias toward rearrangements containing few non-templated nucleotide insertions. Among around 3,900 shared Treg TCRbeta sequences, around 31% were shared exclusively among healthy donors and less than 10% exclusively among patients, which suggests that Treg selection is less efficient in the absence of AIRE. Around 31% of Treg TCRbeta sequences shared among healthy donors appeared in patient Tconv cells, suggesting diversion of Treg-biased clones into the Tconv compartment. Sequencing covered only TCRbeta chains, and more than 30% of shared healthy-donor Treg sequences were also present in healthy Tconv, possibly due to differing TCRalpha chains. In terms of TCRBV gene usage, CDR3 length and TCR diversity, Tconv and Treg cells from AIRE-deficient patients looked similar to Tconv and Treg cells from healthy donors.

The rearrangement combines TRBV6-5 with TRBJ2-7, and perhaps TRBD2 as D gene, on 6 matching bases. The source of this sequence is a human donor in good health. The specimen sequenced was CD4+CD127+ conventional T cells sorted from PBMCs. At the DNA level, the sequence is TGTGCCAGCAGTTCCTTAGACGGGGGAGGCGAGCAGTACTTC. This gives the protein CASSSLDGGGEQYF.